This section outlines one T cell receptor beta chain sequence together with its context. The table came from immunoSEQ multiplex PCR; TCRdb's copy has only in-frame clones and leaves some out. The sample yields some 99,000 clones, 95% seen once. The CDR3 is 15 residues long. The V end was cut by 5 bases, the J end by 1 base, with 14 bases between. CDR1 is MNHEY and CDR2 is SMNVEV in the germline V gene (reference sequence). The data were obtained in a study of technical replicates of blood from four donors. Sequencing was done on a sample of T cells isolated from PBMCs. The V gene is TRBV27, the J gene TRBJ1-2; tentative D call: TRBD1 (6 bases). This clonotype was sampled from a human donor in good health. CDR3 residues: CASSPETGYNYGYTF. The CDR3 DNA reads as TGTGCCAGCAGTCCCGAAACAGGGTATAACTATGGCTACACCTTC.